Shown below are 25 T cell receptor beta chains from a single sample sequenced in a study of shared clonotypes between healthy human individuals (dated by TCRdb to about 2020). CD8 naive samples were obtained by positive selection for CCR7 among CD45RO-negative cells, yielding a CD45RA+CCR7+ population from which TemRA cells were excluded. The protocol used for the library was the immunoSEQ multiplex PCR assay. Entries here come from immuneACCESS through TCRdb and include only in-frame sequences with V and J called. Some clones fail to appear in such tables; in the studies checked, an unresolved V gene covers under half of the shortfall, and the cause of the remainder is unknown. The sample data list about 680,000 clones, and around 90% of these were observed just once. The ten largest clones capture about a quarter of the sample. Source material: naive CD8+ T cells sorted from blood. The cell subset or site label corresponds to: CD45RA+CCR7+. Receptors were obtained from a man aged 25-40 years in good health.

The CDR3 DNA follows: TGTGCCAGCAGCGGGCGGACAGCCACCTACGAGCAGTACTTC. This sequence encodes CASSGRTATYEQYF. The chain employs TRBV7-6 and TRBJ2-7, with a tentative D call TRBD1 (6 bases). The CDR3 is made up of 14 amino acids. The V gene's germline CDR1 is SGHVS and CDR2 FNYEAQ. The V gene lost 5 bases and the J gene lost 2 bases, with 13 bases spanning the gap.

The CDR3 reads CASSQDFYAGVVDEQYF. In nucleotides, the CDR3 is TGCGCCAGCAGCCAAGATTTTTACGCGGGAGTTGTCGACGAGCAGTACTTC. The chain recombines TRBV4-1 with TRBJ2-7, with 7 bases that match TRBD2. Germline CDR1 MGHRA, CDR2 YSYEKL. The CDR3 is made up of 17 amino acids. The trim removed 0 bases at V and 5 bases at J, leaving 13 bases unmatched.

CDR3 in amino acids: CSVVGGGSYEQYF. Here the CDR3 DNA reads TGCAGCGTTGTTGGAGGGGGCTCCTACGAGCAGTACTTC. The V and J genes are TRBV29-1 and TRBJ2-7; D might be TRBD1 or TRBD2, each matching 6 bases. With 4 bases removed from V and 0 bases from J, the gap between germline ends came to 10 bases. The V gene's germline CDR1 is SQVTM and CDR2 ANQGSEA. This CDR3 spans 13 amino acids.

The chain employs TRBV29-1 and TRBJ1-2; D remains ambiguous. The germline gives CDR1 SQVTM, CDR2 ANQGSEA. The CDR3 extends over 13 amino acids. V lost 5 bases to trimming and J lost 3 bases, with 13 bases between them. The chain's CDR3 is CSVSRPGDYGYTF. The DNA of the CDR3 is TGCAGCGTTAGTAGACCCGGGGACTATGGCTACACCTTC.

Of note for this clone: Compared with germline, one end of the junction differs, possibly owing to a read error. The rearrangement uses TRBV5-4 and TRBJ1-2; perhaps TRBD1 as D (5 bases). In germline, CDR1 is SGHNT, CDR2 YYREEE (reference sequence). The CDR3 spans 15 residues. The CDR3 reads CASSWVGASNYGYTF. CDR3 DNA: TGTGCCAGCAGCTGGGTTGGGGCATCTAATTATGGCTACACCTTC.

Worth noting for this clone: Other DNA sequences from this sample encode an identical CDR3 as well. The J gene is TRBJ1-1, the V gene TRBV11-2; D unresolved. Trimming removed 4 bases at V and 4 bases at J, with 4 bases between. The CDR3 has 11 amino acids. Germline V gene sequence: CDR1 SGHAT, CDR2 FQNNGV. CDR3 amino acids: CASSSPTEAFF. The CDR3, as DNA: TGTGCCAGCAGCTCCCCCACTGAAGCTTTCTTT. Combining the CDR3 with reference TRBV11-2 and TRBJ1-1 gives the whole variable domain EAGVAQSPRYKIIEKRQSVAFWCNPISGHATLYWYQQILGQGPKLLIQFQNNGVVDDSQLPKDRFSAERLKGVDSTLKIQPAKLEDSAVYLCASSSPTEAFFGQGTRLTVV.

The V and J genes are TRBV4-1 and TRBJ1-2; D may be TRBD1 (5 bases). The V and J ends lost 2 bases and 4 bases respectively, with 14 bases between them. The CDR3 totals 15 residues. CDR1 is MGHRA and CDR2 is YSYEKL in the germline V gene. The CDR3 here is CASSQSGTASYGYTF. CDR3 nucleotides: TGCGCCAGCAGCCAATCCGGGACCGCAAGCTATGGCTACACCTTC.

The chain has TRBV7-9 and TRBJ1-4; no firm D call. This CDR3 contains 13 residues. V lost 4 bases to trimming and J lost 8 bases, with 11 bases between them. CDR1 is SEHNR and CDR2 is FQNEAQ in the germline V gene (reference sequence). This CDR3 reads CASSSWTVEKLFF. CDR3 bases: TGTGCCAGCAGCTCCTGGACGGTAGAAAAACTGTTTTTT.

The chain uses TRBV5-3 and TRBJ2-7; TRBD1 might be the D (5 bases). TRBV5-3 is designated an ORF whose function remains uncertain. V gave up 8 bases and J gave up 5 bases, with 14 bases separating them. The CDR3 loop spans 12 amino acids. The DNA for the CDR3 is TGTGCCAGGCCCCTCAGGGCGAACGAGCAGTACTTC. Translated, it gives CARPLRANEQYF.

The rearrangement joins TRBV7-3 to TRBJ2-3; no firm D call. The CDR3 spans 13 residues. Germline CDR1 reads SGHTA; CDR2 reads FQGTGA. Trimming stripped 4 bases from V and 3 bases from J, with 8 bases between. The CDR3: CASSSPPTDTQYF. The DNA for the CDR3 is TGTGCCAGCAGCTCCCCCCCTACAGATACGCAGTATTTT.

Comment on this clone: The sample contains more than one DNA sequence encoding this CDR3. CDR3 sequence reads: CASSLGTNGYTF. The CDR3 DNA follows: TGTGCCAGCAGCTTAGGGACAAATGGCTACACCTTC. This chain links TRBV7-6 with TRBJ1-2, with D perhaps TRBD1 (5 bases). The CDR3 length is 12 residues. Germline CDR1 is SGHVS and CDR2 is FNYEAQ. Trimming removed 1 base from V and 6 bases from J, with 6 bases in between.

The chain recombines TRBV14 with TRBJ2-3; D unclear. V dropped 5 bases and J dropped 6 bases, with 9 bases sitting between them. There are 12 residues in the CDR3. The germline CDR1 and CDR2 sequences are SGHDN and FVKESK. In DNA, the CDR3 is TGTGCCAGCAGCAGAATATCGGATACGCAGTATTTT. It codes for CASSRISDTQYF.

The CDR3 reads CASSLNGYSTQYF. CDR3 in DNA: TGTGCCAGCAGCTTAAATGGATATTCAACGCAGTATTTT. The rearrangement uses TRBV7-6 and TRBJ2-3, with D hard to call. V lost 2 bases and J 9 bases, leaving 12 bases between the germline ends. From germline, CDR1 is SGHVS and CDR2 FNYEAQ. The CDR3 spans 13 residues.

V and J are TRBV2 and TRBJ2-1; 11 positions agree with TRBD2. Germline CDR1 SNHLY, CDR2 FYNNEI. V trimming: 7 bases; J trimming: 8 bases; junction bases outside the gene matches: 10. The CDR3 is made up of 15 amino acids. The CDR3 is CASTQLLAGAYEQFF. As DNA, the CDR3 is TGTGCCAGCACCCAACTACTAGCGGGAGCATATGAGCAGTTCTTC. The full variable domain, its missing parts supplied by reference TRBV2 and TRBJ2-1, is EPEVTQTPSHQVTQMGQEVILRCVPISNHLYFYWYRQILGQKVEFLVSFYNNEISEKSEIFDDQFSVERPDGSNFTLKIRSTKLEDSAMYFCASTQLLAGAYEQFFGPGTRLTVL.

The genes are TRBV14 and TRBJ2-1; D could derive from TRBD1 or TRBD2 (6 bases each). The CDR3 consists of 14 residues. The V gene's germline CDR1 is SGHDN and CDR2 FVKESK. V was cut by 5 bases and J by 1 base, with 9 bases left in between. The CDR3 sequence is CASSKGGSYNEQFF. CDR3 bases: TGTGCCAGCAGCAAGGGGGGATCCTACAATGAGCAGTTCTTC.

The chain employs TRBV11-2 and TRBJ2-7; 10 bases fit TRBD1. Germline V gene lookup returns CDR1 SGHAT and CDR2 FQNNGV. After removal of 5 bases from V and 0 bases from J, the junction contained 10 bases not matched to a gene. This CDR3 spans 17 amino acids. The DNA of the CDR3 is TGTGCCAGCAGCCATTGGACAGGGGGTGTAAGCTCCTACGAGCAGTACTTC. Translation: CASSHWTGGVSSYEQYF.

The gene calls are TRBV7-6 and TRBJ2-3, with 7 nucleotides matching TRBD2. This CDR3 comprises 17 residues. Losses at the gene ends were 0 bases for V and 5 bases for J; bases not matched to a gene: 11. Germline lookup yields CDR1 SGHVS and CDR2 FNYEAQ. CDR3 in DNA: TGTGCCAGCAGCTTAGCGGGAGGGCCTTCAGTGGGAGATACGCAGTATTTT. Its translation: CASSLAGGPSVGDTQYF.

This clone was counted once. The rearrangement links TRBV4-1 to TRBJ2-1; a weak D match, TRBD1 (6 bases). The CDR3 extends over 16 amino acids. Germline V CDR1 and CDR2: MGHRA, YSYEKL. With 3 bases removed from V and 1 base from J, the gap between germline ends came to 13 bases. CDR3 amino acids: CASSQWGQGSYNEQFF. Written as DNA, the CDR3 is TGCGCCAGCAGCCAGTGGGGGCAGGGGTCCTACAATGAGCAGTTCTTC.

V gene TRBV30 combines with J gene TRBJ2-7, with 12 bases that match TRBD2. Trimming removed 0 bases from V and 4 bases from J; junction bases left unmatched: 7. This CDR3 region has 16 residues. CDR1 GTSNPN and CDR2 SVGIG come from the germline V gene (reference sequence). The CDR3, as DNA: TGTGCCTGGAGTGTATTCCCGACTAGCGGGAGATACGAGCAGTACTTC. Translation gives CAWSVFPTSGRYEQYF. Full variable domain (rest looked up from reference TRBV30 and TRBJ2-7): SQTIHQWPATLVQPVGSPLSLECTVEGTSNPNLYWYRQAAGRGLQLLFYSVGIGQISSEVPQNLSASRPQDRQFILSSKKLLLSDSGFYLCAWSVFPTSGRYEQYFGPGTRLTVT.

The gene calls are TRBV4-3 and TRBJ1-1, with D uncertain. This CDR3 has 15 amino acids. Germline V lookup: CDR1 LGHNA, CDR2 YSLEER. The ends were cut back, 0 bases at V and 4 bases at J, with 12 bases in the middle. In nucleotides, the CDR3 is TGCGCCAGCAGCCAAGATCTGTGGGCTGTCACTGAAGCTTTCTTT. It yields the protein CASSQDLWAVTEAFF.

The chain uses TRBV5-6 and TRBJ2-3; possible D gene TRBD2, 5 bases. The V and J ends lost 7 bases and 1 base respectively, with 16 bases between them. CDR3 length: 15 residues. Per germline, CDR1 SGHDT and CDR2 YYEEEE. This CDR3 reads CASGPWRVRTDTQYF. CDR3 DNA sequence: TGTGCCAGCGGCCCTTGGCGGGTACGCACAGATACGCAGTATTTT. The full variable domain, rest sourced from reference TRBV5-6 and TRBJ2-3, is DAGVTQSPTHLIKTRGQQVTLRCSPKSGHDTVSWYQQALGQGPQFIFQYYEEEERQRGNFPDRFSGHQFPNYSSELNVNALLLGDSALYLCASGPWRVRTDTQYFGPGTRLTVL.

The V and J genes are TRBV19 and TRBJ2-2; D is possibly TRBD2 (5 bases). The ends were cut back, 3 bases at V and 4 bases at J, with 9 bases in the middle. The CDR3 totals 14 residues. The germline V gene encodes CDR1 LNHDA and CDR2 SQIVND (reference sequence). CDR3 nucleotide sequence: TGTGCCAGTAGTATCTCGGGGATCACCGGGGAGCTGTTTTTT. Translation gives CASSISGITGELFF.

This chain uses TRBV28 with TRBJ2-2; 11 bases fit TRBD1. This CDR3 region has 15 residues. The germline V gene encodes CDR1 MDHEN and CDR2 SYDVKM. V lost 7 bases to trimming and J lost 3 bases; unmatched junction nucleotides: 4. The CDR3 region has the DNA TGTGCCAGCACCGGACAGGGGGCCGACACCGGGGAGCTGTTTTTT. This sequence encodes CASTGQGADTGELFF.

The chain links TRBV11-2 to TRBJ2-1; D uncertain. The CDR3 has 13 residues. CDR1 and CDR2 from the germline V gene are SGHAT and FQNNGV. The V end lost 0 bases, the J end lost 8 bases, and 8 bases lay between the germline ends. The CDR3 spells CASSLEASHEQFF. CDR3 DNA sequence: TGTGCCAGCAGCTTAGAAGCGTCCCATGAGCAGTTCTTC.

V usage is TRBV27 and J usage is TRBJ2-1, with unresolved D. The CDR3 sequence is 14 residues long. Germline CDR1 and CDR2: MNHEY and SMNVEV (reference sequence). Trimming cost V 4 bases and J 11 bases, with 18 bases left between them. The CDR3: CASSSGLIPQKQFF. CDR3 DNA: TGTGCCAGCAGTTCAGGTTTGATCCCCCAGAAGCAGTTCTTC.